These T cell receptor beta chains were read from a single sample in a study of cytomegalovirus exposure and HLA in healthy donors. TCRdb's copy holds only in-frame clones and misses some; the assay was immunoSEQ multiplex PCR. The table has around 150,000 clones, around 80% seen once. The sequenced sample was PBMCs. Receptors originate from a man under 40 in good health. Both conserved end residues are part of each CDR3. A D gene is named only where the DNA matches it firmly. Some rows have no size entry. The others give once, few or many, or a class for an expanded clone.

j_gene | d_gene | abundance | v_gene | CDR3aa | CDR3nt
TRBJ2-7 | NA | NA | TRBV7-2 | CASSFRVSGLGYEQYF | TGTGCCAGCAGCTTTAGGGTCTCAGGGTTAGGCTACGAGCAGTACTTC
TRBJ2-5 | NA | NA | TRBV9 | CASSVGGGSRMETQYF | TGTGCCAGCAGCGTAGGGGGTGGGAGTAGGATGGAGACCCAGTACTTC
TRBJ2-1 | TRBD2 | NA | TRBV5-1 | CASSSSGSSANEQFF | TGCGCCAGCAGCTCTAGCGGGAGCTCCGCGAATGAGCAGTTCTTC
TRBJ2-7 | NA | NA | TRBV2 | CASSEGAPRAYEQYF | TGTGCCAGCAGTGAAGGGGCCCCCAGGGCGTACGAGCAGTACTTC
TRBJ1-2 | NA | NA | TRBV9 | CASSPQAYGYTF | TGTGCCAGCAGCCCACAGGCCTATGGCTACACCTTC
TRBJ2-7 | TRBD1 | NA | TRBV7-2 | CASSLTNSRTGVEQYF | TGTGCCAGCAGCTTAACAAACTCCCGAACAGGGGTCGAGCAGTACTTC
TRBJ2-7 | TRBD2 | once | TRBV19 | CASSITGGPYEQYF | TGTGCCAGTAGTATTACGGGAGGACCCTACGAGCAGTACTTC
TRBJ2-6 | NA | NA | TRBV7-9 | CASSPPGLFNSGANVLTF | TGTGCCAGCAGCCCCCCGGGTCTGTTCAACTCTGGGGCCAACGTCCTGACTTTC
TRBJ1-5 | TRBD1 | NA | TRBV2 | CAGSERGQMNQPQHF | TGTGCCGGCAGTGAAAGGGGACAGATGAATCAGCCCCAGCATTTT
TRBJ1-5 | NA | NA | TRBV30 | CAWGQRSNQPQHF | TGTGCCTGGGGACAGAGAAGCAATCAGCCCCAGCATTTT
TRBJ1-1 | NA | NA | TRBV19 | CASSIQAYTEAFF | TGTGCCAGTAGTATTCAGGCGTACACTGAAGCTTTCTTT
TRBJ2-7 | TRBD1 | NA | TRBV7-9 | CASSPGQGTLEQYF | TGTGCCAGCAGCCCCGGACAGGGAACACTCGAGCAGTACTTC
TRBJ1-2 | TRBD1 | NA | TRBV19 | CASSTRDRVDYGYTF | TGTGCCAGTAGTACTAGGGACAGGGTCGACTATGGCTACACCTTC
TRBJ2-4 | TRBD1 | NA | TRBV6-6 | CASSPSGQGPIQYF | TGTGCCAGCAGCCCCTCGGGACAGGGTCCCATTCAGTACTTC
TRBJ1-2 | TRBD1 | NA | TRBV5-6 | CASSSDQGDYGYTF | TGTGCCAGCAGCTCCGATCAGGGGGACTATGGCTACACCTTC
TRBJ2-1 | TRBD1 | NA | TRBV5-6 | CASSMGTGFNGEQFF | TGTGCCAGCAGCATGGGGACAGGATTTAATGGTGAGCAGTTCTTC
TRBJ2-5 | NA | NA | TRBV18 | CASSPSSESETQYF | TGTGCCAGCTCACCCTCTAGCGAGAGCGAGACCCAGTACTTC
TRBJ2-5 | NA | few | TRBV19 | CASSVVTGQETQYF | TGTGCCAGTAGTGTGGTAACGGGGCAAGAGACCCAGTACTTC
TRBJ2-5 | TRBD1 | NA | TRBV5-6 | CASSTGQVHQETQYF | TGTGCCAGCAGCACCGGACAGGTCCACCAAGAGACCCAGTACTTC
TRBJ1-1 | NA | NA | TRBV4-2 | CASSQDTRGDTEAFF | TGTGCCAGCAGCCAAGATACCCGGGGAGACACTGAAGCTTTCTTT
TRBJ2-4 | NA | NA | TRBV6-6 | CASSPKEQLAKNIQYF | TGTGCCAGCAGTCCCAAGGAGCAGCTAGCCAAAAACATTCAGTACTTC
TRBJ2-2 | TRBD2 | NA | TRBV6-5 | CASEHLAGAGELFF | TGTGCCAGCGAGCACCTAGCGGGAGCCGGGGAGCTGTTTTTT
TRBJ2-7 | TRBD2 | NA | TRBV28 | CASSLSGTSASYEQYF | TGTGCCAGCAGTTTATCAGGGACTAGTGCTTCCTACGAGCAGTACTTC
TRBJ2-5 | NA | once | TRBV7-9 | CASSSQGGETQYF | TGTGCCAGCAGCTCACAGGGAGGGGAGACCCAGTACTTC
TRBJ1-1 | NA | NA | TRBV5-1 | CASSLQERSEAFF | TGCGCCAGCAGCTTACAAGAGCGCTCTGAAGCTTTCTTT
TRBJ2-7 | NA | many | TRBV10-1 | CASSESPSDSYEQYF | TGCGCCAGCAGTGAGTCGCCGAGTGATTCCTACGAGCAGTACTTC
TRBJ2-7 | NA | NA | TRBV19 | CASSIRGGEQYF | TGTGCCAGTAGTATTAGGGGGGGCGAGCAGTACTTC
TRBJ2-7 | NA | NA | TRBV30 | CAWSLVVYEQYF | TGTGCCTGGAGCCTAGTGGTATACGAGCAGTACTTC
TRBJ1-2 | NA | NA | TRBV28 | CASSPTGRADGYTF | TGTGCCAGCAGTCCCACCGGGAGGGCCGATGGCTACACCTTC
TRBJ2-7 | NA | NA | TRBV29-1 | CSVMAVSSYEQYF | TGCAGCGTTATGGCGGTGAGCTCCTACGAGCAGTACTTC
TRBJ1-5 | NA | NA | TRBV7-6 | CASSLDPGGLSNQPQHF | TGTGCCAGCAGCTTAGACCCGGGAGGGTTGAGCAATCAGCCCCAGCATTTT
TRBJ2-7 | NA | NA | TRBV27 | CASRKTSYEQYF | TGTGCCAGCCGTAAAACTAGCTACGAGCAGTACTTC
TRBJ2-1 | NA | NA | TRBV4-1 | CASSQPGQRAYEQFF | TGCGCCAGCAGCCAACCGGGACAGCGGGCCTATGAGCAGTTCTTC
TRBJ2-3 | NA | NA | TRBV5-1 | CASSPRLADTQYF | TGCGCCAGCAGCCCCAGACTAGCAGATACGCAGTATTTT
TRBJ2-1 | NA | NA | TRBV13 | CASSSQQSYNEQFF | TGTGCCAGCAGCTCGCAACAGAGCTACAATGAGCAGTTCTTC
TRBJ2-7 | TRBD1 | NA | TRBV27 | CASSLGTGGSSYEQYF | TGTGCCAGCAGTTTGGGAACAGGGGGTAGCTCCTACGAGCAGTACTTC
TRBJ2-2 | NA | NA | TRBV13 | CASSLGATGELFF | TGTGCCAGCAGCTTAGGGGCCACCGGGGAGCTGTTTTTT
TRBJ1-3 | NA | NA | TRBV19 | CATTDSLSGNTIYF | TGTGCCACCACGGACAGTCTTTCTGGAAACACCATATATTTT
TRBJ2-1 | NA | once | TRBV7-9 | CSRRSLSYNEQFF | TGTTCCAGAAGGAGCCTCTCCTACAATGAGCAGTTCTTC
TRBJ2-7 | NA | NA | TRBV6-1 | CASSAGSTGYEQYF | TGTGCCAGCAGTGCAGGCAGCACAGGCTACGAGCAGTACTTC
TRBJ2-1 | NA | NA | TRBV7-3 | CASSFSGSDNEQFF | TGTGCCAGCAGCTTCTCCGGGAGCGACAATGAGCAGTTCTTC
TRBJ2-7 | TRBD1 | NA | TRBV7-3 | CASSTGQGAREQYF | TGTGCCAGCAGCACCGGACAGGGGGCAAGGGAGCAGTACTTC
TRBJ2-1 | TRBD1 | NA | TRBV6-1 | CASSESPRTGNNEQFF | TGTGCCAGCAGTGAATCCCCCCGGACAGGTAACAATGAGCAGTTCTTC
TRBJ1-6 | NA | NA | TRBV5-4 | CASSLRSSYNSPLHF | TGTGCCAGCAGCTTGAGGAGCTCCTATAATTCACCCCTCCACTTT
TRBJ2-1 | TRBD2 | NA | TRBV7-9 | CASTPGGAWANEQFF | TGTGCCAGCACCCCGGGAGGAGCCTGGGCCAATGAGCAGTTCTTC
TRBJ1-1 | NA | NA | TRBV10-3 | CAISGGGTEAFF | TGTGCCATCAGTGGCGGGGGGACTGAAGCTTTCTTT
TRBJ2-7 | NA | NA | TRBV30 | CAWSVPGVSYEQYF | TGTGCCTGGAGTGTTCCAGGGGTTTCCTACGAGCAGTACTTC